Listed below are T cell receptor beta chains from one sample, sequenced in a study of T cells in Graves' hyperthyroidism and ophthalmopathy. MiXCR, run by TCRdb on the multiplex PCR reads, gives a single entry per CDR3 protein. The top ten hold about 12% of the sample, which has over 400,000 distinct CDR3 sequences, roughly 14% seen once. The specimen sequenced was blood. Source of these receptors: a man aged 18-30 years with Graves' ophthalmopathy. The CDR3 runs from the conserved cysteine through the conserved F or W. The order of the fields is J gene, D gene, V gene, clone size, CDR3 DNA, CDR3 protein. A D gene is named only where the DNA matches it firmly. Part of the rows lack a size; the others show once, few, many or a class for expanded clones.

>TRBJ2-7|-|TRBV3-1|many
TGTGCCAGCAGCCAAGCCGTTTTCTACGAGCAGTACTTC
CASSQAVFYEQYF
>TRBJ1-2|-|TRBV5-6|-
TGTGCCAGCAGCTTGGTCTCCTACACCTATGGCTACACCTTC
CASSLVSYTYGYTF
>TRBJ2-5|-|TRBV12-3/TRBV12-4|-
TGTGCCAGCAGTTTACGGGTAGGGGAGACCCAGTACTTC
CASSLRVGETQYF
>TRBJ2-1|TRBD1|TRBV7-9|many
TGTGCCAGCAGCCGCTCCGGACAGGCGCTCAATGAGCAGTTCTTC
CASSRSGQALNEQFF
>TRBJ1-6|TRBD1|TRBV18|few
TGTGCCAGCTCAACCGTCCCGGGACAGGGAGGTGGGTCACCCCTCCACTTT
CASSTVPGQGGGSPLHF
>TRBJ2-2|-|TRBV5-1|many
TGCGCCAGCAGCTTTAGGGCGGACACCGGGGAGCTGTTTTTT
CASSFRADTGELFF
>TRBJ2-7|TRBD2|TRBV11-2|many
TGTGCCAGCAGCTTAGACGCCCCGCCGGGAGGGCTCGACGAGCAGTACTTC
CASSLDAPPGGLDEQYF
>TRBJ1-1|-|TRBV5-1|-
TGCGCCAGCAGCTTGGCTAATAGCTGGGGGGCTGAAGCTTTCTTT
CASSLANSWGAEAFF
>TRBJ1-1|-|TRBV10-2|many
TGCGCCAGCAGTGATTCTTGGGACTTGAACACTGAAGCTTTCTTT
CASSDSWDLNTEAFF
>TRBJ1-5|-|TRBV5-1|many
TGCGCCAGCAGCTTGAGTGGACAGAACAATCAGCCCCAGCATTTT
CASSLSGQNNQPQHF
>TRBJ2-1|TRBD2|TRBV6-6|few
TGTGCCAGCAGTTACTCGTATCTAGCGGGAGTTCCGGCAAATGAGCAGTTCTTC
CASSYSYLAGVPANEQFF
>TRBJ1-4|TRBD1|TRBV20-1|many
TGCAGTGCTAGACCTGTGACAGGGACTAATGAAAAACTGTTTTTT
CSARPVTGTNEKLFF
>TRBJ2-3|TRBD2|TRBV20-1|many
TGCAGTGCTCCGGGACTAGCGGGAGAGTCAGATACGCAGTATTTT
CSAPGLAGESDTQYF
>TRBJ2-7|TRBD2|TRBV5-4|-
TGTGCCAGCAGAAAAAGCGGGGGGCTCTCCTACGAGCAGTACTTC
CASRKSGGLSYEQYF
>TRBJ2-1|-|TRBV5-8|many
TGTGCCAGCAGTAGTTTAGTACCGGACAATGAGCAGTTCTTC
CASSSLVPDNEQFF
>TRBJ1-1|TRBD1|TRBV27|many
TGTGCCAGCAGTTCGGGCAGGGGGCGAGGTGAAGCTTTCTTT
CASSSGRGRGEAFF
>TRBJ1-1|-|TRBV3-1|many
TGTGCCAGCAGCTACGACATGAACACTGAAGCTTTCTTT
CASSYDMNTEAFF
>TRBJ1-2|-|TRBV7-6|many
TGTGCCAGCAGCCCGACCCAACATTACGGCTACACCTTC
CASSPTQHYGYTF
>TRBJ2-7|TRBD2|TRBV3-1|many
TGTGCCAGCAGCCAAGGTGTCGGGGGGGTAGAGCAGTACTTC
CASSQGVGGVEQYF
>TRBJ1-5|TRBD1|TRBV4-2|-
TGTGCCAGCTCCCGGGACAGGGAGAATCAGCCCCAGCATTTT
CASSRDRENQPQHF
>TRBJ1-2|-|TRBV10-2|-
TGCGCCAGCAGTCCGGACCCAACTAACTATGGCTACACCTTC
CASSPDPTNYGYTF
>TRBJ1-1|-|TRBV19|few
TGTGCCAGTAGTATAAGGCAGTTGGCTTTCTTT
CASSIRQLAFF
>TRBJ1-2|TRBD1|TRBV4-1|-
TGCGCCAGCAGCCAAGGAGGGGGCAGTGGCTACACCTTC
CASSQGGGSGYTF
>TRBJ2-7|-|TRBV11-2|-
TGTGCCAGCAGCTTAGAGGGCAGGGGCCGAATCCACTCCTACGAGCAGTACTTC
CASSLEGRGRIHSYEQYF
>TRBJ2-1|TRBD2|TRBV20-1|few
TGCAGTGCTATCAGCCTAGCGGGGGGGTCCTCCTACAATGAGCAGTTCTTC
CSAISLAGGSSYNEQFF
>TRBJ1-2|-|TRBV3-1|-
TGTGCCAGCAGCCAAGATGCAGGGCCGAAGTATGGCTACACCTTC
CASSQDAGPKYGYTF
>TRBJ2-7|TRBD2|TRBV20-1|many
TGCAGTGCTAGAGGACAACGGGAGGCCGTCTACGAGCAGTACTTC
CSARGQREAVYEQYF
>TRBJ1-1|-|TRBV28|many
TGTGCCAGCAGTCCCTTAGCCGATTACACTGAAGCTTTCTTT
CASSPLADYTEAFF
>TRBJ2-5|-|TRBV5-1|-
TGCGCCAGCAGCGCCCGGGGTACCCAAGAGACCCAGTACTTC
CASSARGTQETQYF
>TRBJ1-6|-|TRBV27|few
TGTGCCAGCAGTTCAGGGGCATACAATTCACCCCTCCACTTT
CASSSGAYNSPLHF
>TRBJ2-1|TRBD1|TRBV19|few
TGTGCCAGTGGGCCGGGACAGGGCAACAATGAGCAGTTCTTC
CASGPGQGNNEQFF
>TRBJ2-2|-|TRBV7-9|-
TGTGCTGCCGGGGAGCTGTTTTTT
CAAGELFF
>TRBJ2-7|TRBD2|TRBV11-2|many
TGTGCCAGCAGCTTTAGCGGGAGGAGGTCCTACGAGCAGTACTTC
CASSFSGRRSYEQYF
>TRBJ2-5|TRBD1|TRBV7-2|many
TGTGCCAGCAGCCTTGCGACAGGGTCCTTCCAAGAGACCCAGTACTTC
CASSLATGSFQETQYF
>TRBJ1-2|-|TRBV19|few
TGTGCCAGTAGTCCACAGCGGGGCTATGGCTACACCTTC
CASSPQRGYGYTF
>TRBJ1-2|-|TRBV27|many
TGTGCCAGCAGTTTAACAGGCTCGGGGTTTAACTATGGCTACACCTTC
CASSLTGSGFNYGYTF
>TRBJ1-6|-|TRBV7-9|many
TGTGCCAGCAGCTTAGGGATCTCCTATAATTCACCCCTCCACTTT
CASSLGISYNSPLHF
>TRBJ1-2|-|TRBV5-6|-
TGTGCCAGCAGCTTGTCGCGGCAGGGCGGCTATGGCTACACCTTC
CASSLSRQGGYGYTF
>TRBJ2-1|-|TRBV27|many
TGTGCCAGCAGTTTATCAGATAGGGATGAGCAGTTCTTC
CASSLSDRDEQFF
>TRBJ2-7|-|TRBV28|-
TGTGCCAGCGTCCCCTGGGCATCCTACGAGCAGTACTTC
CASVPWASYEQYF
>TRBJ2-1|-|TRBV5-1|once
TGCGCCAGCAGCCTACTACCTAAAATCCAGTTCTTC
CASSLLPKIQFF
>TRBJ1-4|-|TRBV18|many
TGTGCCAGCTCGGGTTCGGGAGAGGAAAAACTGTTTTTT
CASSGSGEEKLFF
>TRBJ2-5|TRBD1|TRBV19|few
TGTGCCAGTAGACTGGGACAGAGCCTGTACCAAGAGACCCAGTACTTC
CASRLGQSLYQETQYF
>TRBJ1-1|-|TRBV3-1|many
TGTGCCAGCAGCCGGTCCGGGAGTAACACTGAAGCTTTCTTT
CASSRSGSNTEAFF
>TRBJ2-7|-|TRBV10-3|many
TGTGCCATCAGCGGACAACCTGACGCCTACGAGCAGTACTTC
CAISGQPDAYEQYF
>TRBJ2-1|-|TRBV20-1|few
TGCAGTGCTAGAGTCGGAGCTGCCAACTCCTACAGTGAGCAGTTCTTC
CSARVGAANSYSEQFF
>TRBJ2-7|TRBD2|TRBV6-1|many
TGTGCCAGCAGTGAAGGTCTAGGGGGCACTTGGACTAGCGGCTACTACGAGCAGTACTTC
CASSEGLGGTWTSGYYEQYF
>TRBJ2-7|TRBD2|TRBV20-1|many
TGCAGTGCTAGGCCCGCACTAGCGGCGCACTCCTACGAGCAGTACTTC
CSARPALAAHSYEQYF
>TRBJ2-7|-|TRBV3-1|many
TGTGCCAGCACCCGGGGCGGCTACGAGCAGTACTTC
CASTRGGYEQYF
>TRBJ1-5|TRBD1|TRBV6-1|-
TGTGCCAGCAGAGGACAGGGTGGAGACCAGCCCCAGCATTTT
CASRGQGGDQPQHF
>TRBJ2-3|TRBD2|TRBV29-1|many
TGCAGCGTTGCCGTACTAGCGGACCCCCGGGATACGCAGTATTTT
CSVAVLADPRDTQYF
>TRBJ2-5|TRBD2|TRBV27|few
TGTGCCAGCAGGGGCGGGGGGTCGATAGAGACCCAGTACTTC
CASRGGGSIETQYF
>TRBJ1-2|-|TRBV11-2|few
TGTGCCAGCAGGATAGGAAGGGGGGGCGCGGACTATGGCTACACCTTC
CASRIGRGGADYGYTF
>TRBJ2-1|-|TRBV5-1|many
TGCGCCAGCAGCTTGTTGGGGGAACGGCCCTACAATGAGCAGTTCTTC
CASSLLGERPYNEQFF
>TRBJ1-2|-|TRBV6-5|many
TGTGCCAGCAGTTACGAGAGCTATAACTATGGCTACACCTTC
CASSYESYNYGYTF
>TRBJ2-5|-|TRBV2|many
TGTGCCAGCAGTGACCCCCGGGACTTAGGGGAGACCCAGTACTTC
CASSDPRDLGETQYF
>TRBJ1-1|-|TRBV7-2|few
TGTGCCAGCAGGGGCACTGAAGCTTTCTTT
CASRGTEAFF
>TRBJ1-2|-|TRBV15|many
TGTGCCACCAGCAGAGTTCCAAACTATGGCTACACCTTC
CATSRVPNYGYTF
>TRBJ2-1|-|TRBV12-3/TRBV12-4|many
TGTGCCACAGCGGACGGAAGCTACAATGAGCAGTTCTTC
CATADGSYNEQFF
>TRBJ2-4|-|TRBV25-1|few
TGTGCCAGCAGTGAATCCTCCCGACAGGATATAGCCAAAAACATTCAGTACTTC
CASSESSRQDIAKNIQYF